The clone carrying this TCR beta chain appeared a few times. The target antigen is unknown. The junction departs from the called germline gene at one end, perhaps through a read error. These data are taken from a study of T cell repertoires in cytomegalovirus infection. Study-wide results and limits: People with CMV and the relevant HLA were identified by cumulative public TCR beta family frequency. Clonotype analysis showed dominance of the ex vivo response by HLA-C-restricted CMV-specific TCR beta clonotypes.

TCRdb called the reads again in MiXCR, with one record for every CDR3 protein. The table has just under 550,000 distinct CDR3 sequences, around 27% seen once; the top ten hold roughly an eighth. CDR1 and CDR2 from the germline V gene are MNHEY and SVGAGI. The CDR3 spans 13 residues. The receptor's source is a human donor in good health (CMV status not recorded). Some clones in this sample may be carry-over from other donors' samples. Input material: PBMCs. V and J are TRBV6-5 and TRBJ2-7; 8 bases map to TRBD2. In DNA form, the CDR3 reads TGCGTGTCGTCTAGCGGGTTCCCCTACGAGCAGTACTTC. Protein: CVSSSGFPYEQYF.